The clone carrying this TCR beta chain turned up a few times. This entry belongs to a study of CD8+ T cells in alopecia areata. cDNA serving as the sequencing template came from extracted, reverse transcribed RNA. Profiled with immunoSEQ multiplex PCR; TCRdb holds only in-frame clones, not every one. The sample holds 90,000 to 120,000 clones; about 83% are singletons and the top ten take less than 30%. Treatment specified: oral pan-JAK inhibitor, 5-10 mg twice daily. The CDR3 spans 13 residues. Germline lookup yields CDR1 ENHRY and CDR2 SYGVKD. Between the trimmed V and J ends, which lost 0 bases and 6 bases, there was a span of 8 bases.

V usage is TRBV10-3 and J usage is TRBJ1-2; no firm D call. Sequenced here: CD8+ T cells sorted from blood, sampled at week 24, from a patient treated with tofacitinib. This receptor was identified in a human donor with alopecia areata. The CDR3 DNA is TGTGCCATCAGTGAGTCTGGCGGGGATGGCTACACCTTC. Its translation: CAISESGGDGYTF.